Following are 10 T cell receptor beta chains from one sample sequenced in a study of blood T cell repertoires in COVID-19. Measured with immunoSEQ multiplex PCR; TCRdb has only the in-frame clones, and not every one. The sample consists of about 270,000 clones, around 86% of them appearing once. The specimen sequenced was peripheral blood. Receptors originate from a man aged 40-49 years with active or convalescent COVID-19.

The rearrangement links TRBV28 to TRBJ2-2; maybe TRBD2 (6 bases). The CDR3 runs 18 residues. V was pared by 8 bases and J by 0 bases, with 22 bases between. Germline V gene sequence: CDR1 MDHEN, CDR2 SYDVKM. Here the CDR3 reads CASGGGSWGIANTGELFF. Here the CDR3 DNA reads TGTGCCAGCGGGGGAGGCAGTTGGGGAATCGCGAACACCGGGGAGCTGTTTTTT.

The rearrangement links TRBV6-5 to TRBJ1-3; weak D call: TRBD1 (6 bases). Germline V gene sequence: CDR1 MNHEY, CDR2 SVGAGI. The CDR3 covers 15 residues. Trimming took 4 bases from V and 0 from J, leaving 10 bases between them. Here the CDR3 DNA reads TGTGCCAGCAGTTCCCTGACAGGCTCTGGAAACACCATATATTTT. This sequence encodes CASSSLTGSGNTIYF.

CDR3 sequence reads: CASSLSGQTPDTQYF. The CDR3 coding sequence is TGCGCCAGCAGCCTGAGCGGCCAGACTCCAGATACGCAGTATTTT. This chain links TRBV5-1 with TRBJ2-3; TRBD2 might be the D (5 bases). Trimming stripped 4 bases from V and 4 bases from J, with 16 bases between. There are 15 residues in the CDR3. Germline CDR1 and CDR2: SGHRS and YFSETQ.

This clone was recorded a few times. The rearrangement uses TRBV19 and TRBJ1-3; D unclear. V was clipped by 5 bases and J by 0 bases, with 17 bases between them. Per germline, CDR1 LNHDA and CDR2 SQIVND (reference sequence). The CDR3 sequence is 17 residues long. CDR3 sequence reads: CASSLVMSQYSGNTIYF. Here the CDR3 DNA reads TGTGCCAGTAGTCTTGTAATGTCACAGTACTCTGGAAACACCATATATTTT.

V gene TRBV11-2 combines with J gene TRBJ2-7; TRBD2 aligns across 8 bases. The CDR3 runs to 14 residues. Unmatched junction bases numbered 3, after V lost 3 bases and J lost 2 bases. Germline CDR1 is SGHAT and CDR2 is FQNNGV. CDR3 residues: CASSFIAGPYEQYF. CDR3 nucleotide sequence: TGTGCCAGCAGCTTTATAGCGGGACCCTACGAGCAGTACTTC.

The rearrangement uses TRBV4-1 and TRBJ1-1, with 7 bases that match TRBD1. The V gene's germline CDR1 is MGHRA and CDR2 YSYEKL. The CDR3 extends over 15 amino acids. V lost 4 bases to trimming and J lost 0 bases; unmatched junction nucleotides: 5. CDR3 DNA sequence: TGCGCCAGCAGCCTTTCGACAGGGTTGAACACTGAAGCTTTCTTT. Its protein is CASSLSTGLNTEAFF.

V gene TRBV24-1 combines with J gene TRBJ1-1; D is uncertain. The V gene lost 9 bases and the J gene lost 6 bases, with 10 bases spanning the gap. The CDR3 extends over 11 amino acids. Germline CDR1 is KGHDR and CDR2 is SFDVKD. CDR3 protein: CATLPGPEAFF. CDR3 coding DNA: TGTGCCACCCTCCCTGGCCCTGAAGCTTTCTTT.

A single count supports this clone. The CDR3 nucleotides are TGTGCCAGCAGCCCCTCGGGGGGCCGATCAATTGAGCAGTTCTTC. Its translation is CASSPSGGRSIEQFF. The chain recombines TRBV11-3 with TRBJ2-1; maybe TRBD2 (7 bases). The CDR3 has 15 residues. Deletions cut 5 bases from V and 9 bases from J, with 20 bases between. Germline V gene lookup returns CDR1 SGHNT and CDR2 YENEEA.

This rearrangement joins TRBV28 to TRBJ1-6, with D possibly TRBD1 on 5 matching bases. Looked up from germline, CDR1 is MDHEN and CDR2 is SYDVKM. Trimming pared 5 bases from V and 2 bases from J, leaving 10 bases between. CDR3 length equals 15 residues. The CDR3, as DNA: TGTGCCAGCAGTCCGGGGGGTCCCTATAATTCACCCCTCCACTTT. Translation gives CASSPGGPYNSPLHF.

The chain carries TRBV5-1 and TRBJ2-3, with 10 bases identical to TRBD2. The CDR3 runs to 20 residues. Germline trimming cut 4 bases from V and 0 bases from J; bases unmatched to any gene: 17. Germline V gene sequence: CDR1 SGHRS, CDR2 YFSETQ. As DNA, the CDR3 is TGCGCCAGCAGCCTCACCGCTGGGCTAGCGGGAGCAACTAGCACAGATACGCAGTATTTT. It is translated as CASSLTAGLAGATSTDTQYF.